This T cell receptor (beta chain) was identified during a study of cytomegalovirus exposure and HLA in healthy donors. General study points: In a later analysis, parvovirus B19, influenza, CMV and Epstein-Barr virus appeared linked to several top co-occurrence clusters. Analysis was carried out at a later point, and it linked a missense DCLRE1C variant to TCR beta V- and J-gene trimming. The dataset shows that most TCR sequences were rare, while some public TCRs occurred in many donors.

Primers: 60 Vbeta forward and 13 Jbeta reverse. This table comes from immunoSEQ multiplex PCR, and its TCRdb copy is limited to in-frame clones, with some not included. The repertoire has about 130,000 clones, around four fifths of them found once; the top ten carry roughly 11%. Remarks on this clone: Its antigen is unknown.

The source of this sequence is a young man in good health and CMV-seropositive. The source material was PBMCs.

The DNA for the CDR3 is TGTGCCACCAGCAGACAGGGACAGGGCGGGGGAGCTTTCTTT. It is translated as CATSRQGQGGGAFF. The chain joins TRBV15 to TRBJ1-1, with 9 bases identical to TRBD1. The junction had 8 bases not matched to a gene; V was cut back by 2 bases and J by 10 bases. Looked up from germline, CDR1 is LNHNV and CDR2 is YYDKDF (reference sequence). The CDR3 extends over 14 amino acids.